This TCR beta chain was recovered during a study of blood T cells in healthy people across ages. Researchers report isolating at least 6 million PBMCs per sample. Each sample provided at least 5 micrograms of extracted total RNA. Primers used in a second PCR of about 7 to 11 cycles were a sample-barcoded 5' primer and a J-beta primer mix. Each cDNA molecule was tagged by a template-switch adaptor with 12 random nucleotides. TCRdb fed the 5' RACE reads into MiXCR, producing one record per CDR3 protein. The sample holds 660,000 or so distinct CDR3 sequences, 58% seen once. This CDR3 is 15 amino acids long. The germline V gene has CDR1 MDHEN and CDR2 SYDVKM. With 6 bases removed from V and 5 bases from J, the gap between germline ends came to 17 bases. This clonotype was found a few times.

The J gene is TRBJ1-5, the V gene TRBV28, with a tentative D call TRBD1 (5 bases). This TCR was recovered from a man aged 55 to 69 in good health. Sequencing was performed on blood. The CDR3 region has the DNA TGTGCCAGCAGCCAGTTGAGAGGGGCGGATCAGCCCCAGCATTTT. Its translation is CASSQLRGADQPQHF.